This T cell receptor beta chain was documented in a study of T cell responses to AZD1222 COVID-19 vaccine (dated by TCRdb to the early 2020s). With regard to the full study: A total of just over 230 trial participants underwent TCR sequencing, of whom 207 had received two doses of AZD1222 and about 25 had received two doses of the MenACWY control vaccine. Trial participants were enrolled by age into subgroups of 18-55, 56-69 and 70-plus years, and around 140, 26 and 57 TCR-sequenced participants, respectively, were included in these subgroups. Points the paper makes about the study in general: A significant rise in spike-specific TCR breadth and depth was observed after two AZD1222 doses relative to day 0 and relative to MenACWY recipients. Nearly half of unique spike-specific TCRs reportedly recognized epitopes outside regions mutated in the B.1.351 and B.1.1.7 variants. No day 14 peak-response samples were available, so repertoires were characterized only after the peak T cell response. Participants were mostly white British and included more females than males, and it was suggested by the authors that clonal diversity may have been underestimated. CD4 TCRs associated with the vaccine covered the entire spike protein, and the dominant responses were in regions 160-218 and 743-854. Only six or seven AZD1222 recipients were SARS-CoV-2 seropositive at baseline, limiting conclusions about previously exposed vaccinees. The 56-69-year group was small, and its depth increase did not reach significance, likely because of low power.

The CDR3 regions of human TCRbeta chains were analyzed by immunosequencing. In the authors' own workflow: TCRs in the repertoires were matched against a reference library of SARS-CoV-2-specific TCRs that had been generated with the MIRA antigen-specificity platform. Breadth was defined as the fraction of unique TCRs that were SARS-CoV-2-associated, and depth was defined as the fraction of total T cells that were SARS-CoV-2-associated. Each spike-specific TCR was assigned to its reactive spike region and to a CD4 or CD8 class using the MIRA data. Log10-transformed breadth and depth values were compared by one-way ANOVA with Sidak's multiple comparisons tests. This is the immuneACCESS table as TCRdb keeps it, with only in-frame sequences that have V and J called. A part of the clones is gone; compared with another copy, unresolved V genes explain less than half, and the rest is unexplained. The V and J calls and clone size are taken from that table; D and trimming were inferred from the DNA. The sample table records approximately 14,000 clones; approximately 80% of these occur just once. Clones ranked in the top ten supply about two fifths of the sample.

CDR3 length: 18 amino acids, cysteine to phenylalanine. The retained sequence is limited to the CDR3, 54 bases, with the frame set at the first base. The table lists this clone with a few counts. Its antigen is still unknown. The sample holds no much larger clone one base away, and base qualities are not on file. The time point tag for this specimen amounts to: about 28 days (+/-7) after the second vaccine dose. AZD1222 recipients given second doses at about 4 weeks or at about 12 weeks were pooled, since spike-specific TCR depth and breadth were not found to differ between the two schedules. Samples from vaccinated people were obtained from the UK trials COV001 and COV002, which included a single-blind randomized controlled phase 2/3 trial of AZD1222 (ChAdOx1 nCoV-19) in healthy adults. Trial participant PBMC samples were collected at day 0 and day 28 after the second dose for TCRbeta chain sequencing.

This TCR derives from an adult who received the AZD1222 COVID-19 vaccine. Sample: peripheral blood, taken 28 days after the second AZD1222 dose. The chain is encoded by TRBV1 joined to TRBJ2-1; the table's TRBD2 call for D was not verified on the DNA. TRBV1 is noted as a pseudogene. The CDR3 region: CTSSQEASGTTAYNEQFF. In nucleotides, the sequence is TGCACCAGCAGCCAAGAGGCTAGCGGGACCACCGCCTACAATGAGCAGTTCTTC.